This TCR beta chain derives from a study of blood T cell repertoires in COVID-19. Study as a whole: Sites in the United States, Italy and Spain provided acute and convalescent COVID-19 samples.

Produced via immunoSEQ multiplex PCR; TCRdb's table is partial and in-frame only. The sample has some 240,000 clones; around 84% are singletons. Self-reported history from a screening survey and questionnaire set each donor's cohort. This clone was seen only once. Germline CDR1 SEHNR, CDR2 FQNEAQ (reference sequence). Deletions cut 5 bases from V and 7 bases from J, with 20 bases between. The CDR3 runs to 15 residues. The specimen sequenced was PBMCs or T cells enriched from blood (not recorded which). The clonotype comes from a young man with acute COVID-19. The chain uses TRBV7-9 and TRBJ1-2; tentative D call: TRBD1 (5 bases). CDR3 DNA sequence: TGTGCCAGCAGCCCAAGCATCGGGGGTTCCAGTGGCTACACCTTC. It specifies CASSPSIGGSSGYTF.